The table lists the clone carrying this T cell receptor (beta chain) with a count of one. The data belong to a study of blood T cell repertoires in COVID-19. Generated by immunoSEQ multiplex PCR, the TCRdb table keeps only in-frame clones and is missing some. The data contain 110,000 to 150,000 clones, roughly 84% of them seen just once; the ten biggest clones take up roughly a tenth. This CDR3 has 15 amino acids. The V gene's germline CDR1 is LNHDA and CDR2 SQIVND (reference sequence). With 2 bases clipped from V and 5 bases from J, the junction kept 8 bases outside the gene matches. Material: peripheral blood. The sequence came from a man aged 60 to 69 with active or convalescent COVID-19. This chain uses TRBV19 with TRBJ1-1; 7 nucleotides line up with TRBD1. CDR3 nucleotide sequence: TGTGCCAGTAGTATAAACGAGGGGGCTGTGACTGAAGCTTTCTTT. Protein product: CASSINEGAVTEAFF. The entire variable domain, with the rest obtained from reference TRBV19 and TRBJ1-1, is as follows: DGGITQSPKYLFRKEGQNVTLSCEQNLNHDAMYWYRQDPGQGLRLIYYSQIVNDFQKGDIAEGYSVSREKKESFPLTVTSAQKNPTAFYLCASSINEGAVTEAFFGQGTRLTVV.